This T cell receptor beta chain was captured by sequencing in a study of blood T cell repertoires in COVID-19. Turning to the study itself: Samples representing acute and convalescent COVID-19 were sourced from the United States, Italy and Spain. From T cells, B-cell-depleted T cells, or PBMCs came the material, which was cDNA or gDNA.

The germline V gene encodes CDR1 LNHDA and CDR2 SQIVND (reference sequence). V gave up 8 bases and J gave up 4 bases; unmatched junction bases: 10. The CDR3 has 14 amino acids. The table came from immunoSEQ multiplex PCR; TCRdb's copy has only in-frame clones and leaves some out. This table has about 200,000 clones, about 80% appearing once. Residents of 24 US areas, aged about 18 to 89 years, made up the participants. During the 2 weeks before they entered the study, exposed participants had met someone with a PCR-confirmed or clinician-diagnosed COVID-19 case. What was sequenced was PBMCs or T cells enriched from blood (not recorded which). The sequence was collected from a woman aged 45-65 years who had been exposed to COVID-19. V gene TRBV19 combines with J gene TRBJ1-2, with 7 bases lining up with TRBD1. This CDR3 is CASSSQTGLYGYTF. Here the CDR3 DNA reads TGTGCCAGTTCCTCCCAGACAGGGCTCTATGGCTACACCTTC.